The 19 T cell receptor beta chains below all came from one sample that was sequenced in a study of blood T cells in healthy people across ages. The use of a sample-barcoded 5' primer and a J-beta primer mix characterized a second PCR of roughly 7 to 11 cycles. TCRdb passed the 5' RACE reads through MiXCR, listing each CDR3 protein once. The sample lists hundreds of thousands of distinct CDR3 sequences; around 50% were seen once. Input material: blood. The receptors were gathered from a man aged 35-49 years in good health.

A single count supports this clonotype. The chain uses TRBV29-1 and TRBJ2-7, with 10 bases that match TRBD2. The CDR3 spans 12 residues. Germline lookup yields CDR1 SQVTM and CDR2 ANQGSEA. The ends lost 4 bases at V and 6 bases at J; junction bases unmatched: 3. CDR3 coding DNA: TGCAGCGTTGGGACTAGCGGCGGCGAGCAGTACTTC. Encoded protein: CSVGTSGGEQYF.

The chain carries TRBV27 and TRBJ2-7; D gene unclear. CDR1 and CDR2 from the germline V gene are MNHEY and SMNVEV (reference sequence). This CDR3 has 15 amino acids. V was pared by 5 bases and J by 4 bases, with 18 bases between. The CDR3 protein is CASSPLKVTNYEQYF. The CDR3 DNA follows: TGTGCCAGCAGTCCTCTAAAGGTAACAAATTACGAGCAGTACTTC.

As to this clonotype: One end of the junction varies from germline; a read error may be responsible. The V call is TRBV6-6, the J call TRBJ2-1; 10 bases map to TRBD2. Germline lookup yields CDR1 MNHNY and CDR2 SVGAGI (reference sequence). CDR3 size: 15 residues. The CDR3 reads CASFQREGGYTEQFF. The CDR3 nucleotides are TGTGCCAGCTTCCAGCGGGAGGGCGGCTACACTGAGCAGTTCTTC.

V is TRBV10-3 and J is TRBJ1-2; 9 bases agree with TRBD1. Germline assignment: CDR1 ENHRY and CDR2 SYGVKD. J was trimmed by 5 bases and V by 5 bases; bases with no gene match: 3. There are 13 residues in the CDR3. Written as DNA, the CDR3 is TGTGCCATCAGTAGGGACAGGGAGTATGGCTACACCTTC. Translated, it gives CAISRDREYGYTF.

The chain couples TRBV7-2 to TRBJ2-3, with 7 bases identical to TRBD2. CDR3 size: 15 residues. The J segment lost 1 base and the V segment lost 4 bases, leaving 5 bases of the junction unmatched. Germline CDR1 and CDR2: SGHTA and FQGNSA. The CDR3 is CASSSWGGGTDTQYF. The DNA of the CDR3 is TGTGCCAGCAGCTCCTGGGGGGGGGGCACAGATACGCAGTATTTT.

The chain employs TRBV28 and TRBJ2-5; perhaps TRBD2 as D (5 bases). This CDR3 is built from 15 residues. Germline values: CDR1 MDHEN, CDR2 SYDVKM. The V and J ends lost 5 bases and 2 bases respectively, with 15 bases between them. The CDR3 reads CASSIKYRLQETQYF. The CDR3 DNA is TGTGCCAGCAGTATCAAATACAGACTACAAGAGACCCAGTACTTC.

This clonotype occurred once. The chain employs TRBV5-1 and TRBJ2-3; 7 bases align to TRBD2. The CDR3 is made up of 15 amino acids. From germline, CDR1 is SGHRS and CDR2 YFSETQ. V was clipped by 0 bases and J by 1 base; unmatched bases: 2. The CDR3 DNA is TGCGCCAGCAGCTTGGCCACTAGCGGCACAGATACGCAGTATTTT. This codes for CASSLATSGTDTQYF.

This clonotype was detected only a few times. This chain joins TRBV29-1 and TRBJ2-5; the D gene is possibly TRBD2 (6 bases). Trimming removed 3 bases from V and 1 base from J, with 9 bases in between. The germline gives CDR1 SQVTM, CDR2 ANQGSEA. The CDR3 covers 13 residues. The CDR3 here is CSVDRDFQETQYF. CDR3 sequence (DNA): TGCAGCGTTGACCGGGACTTCCAAGAGACCCAGTACTTC.

The CDR3 region is CASSQEGTRSSYNEQFF. CDR3 in DNA: TGTGCCAGCAGCCAAGAAGGGACTAGGAGCTCCTACAATGAGCAGTTCTTC. The chain uses TRBV4-2 and TRBJ2-1, with TRBD2 matching 8 bases. This CDR3 contains 17 residues. Trimming cost V 0 bases and J 0 bases; bases outside gene matches: 4. Germline CDR1 LGHNA, CDR2 YNFKEQ.

This clonotype was observed a handful of times. The chain is built from TRBV29-1 and TRBJ2-3, with 7 bases lining up with TRBD2. This CDR3 spans 13 amino acids. Losses at the gene ends were 7 bases for V and 3 bases for J; bases not matched to a gene: 7. Germline CDR1 and CDR2: SQVTM and ANQGSEA. CDR3 sequence: CSGEKRETDTQYF. The CDR3, as DNA: TGCAGCGGGGAGAAGCGGGAAACAGATACGCAGTATTTT.

Only a few counts were recorded for this clonotype. DNA of the CDR3: TGTGCCAGCAGCACTTTACAAGGAAACTATGGCTACACCTTC. It yields the protein CASSTLQGNYGYTF. The chain is built from TRBV5-5 and TRBJ1-2; D gene ambiguous. The CDR3 is made up of 14 amino acids. The germline V and J ends were trimmed by 4 bases and 2 bases, with 12 bases remaining between them. Looked up from germline, CDR1 is SGHKS and CDR2 is YYEKEE (reference sequence). Complete variable domain (other parts from reference TRBV5-5 and TRBJ1-2): DAGVTQSPTHLIKTRGQQVTLRCSPISGHKSVSWYQQVLGQGPQFIFQYYEKEERGRGNFPDRFSARQFPNYSSELNVNALLLGDSALYLCASSTLQGNYGYTFGSGTRLTVV.

This clonotype appeared a few times. The V and J genes are TRBV7-3 and TRBJ2-2; 8 bases align to TRBD2. The V gene's germline CDR1 is SGHTA and CDR2 FQGTGA. J lost 1 base, V lost 1 base, and 11 bases had no gene match. The CDR3 extends over 19 amino acids. The CDR3 coding sequence is TGTGCCAGCAGCTTAAAAGGTGGTAGCGGGATCTTGAACACCGGGGAGCTGTTTTTT. It translates to CASSLKGGSGILNTGELFF.

This clonotype was seen ten or more times. The chain couples TRBV29-1 to TRBJ2-7, with D perhaps matching TRBD1 or TRBD2 (5 bases each). The CDR3 totals 13 residues. The ends were cut back, 4 bases at V and 2 bases at J, with 12 bases in the middle. CDR1 and CDR2 from the germline V gene are SQVTM and ANQGSEA. The CDR3 coding sequence is TGCAGCGTTGGGGGACGAGGCGCCTACGAGCAGTACTTC. As protein: CSVGGRGAYEQYF.

V gene TRBV6-5 combines with J gene TRBJ2-1; TRBD1 is a possible D gene (6 bases). Judging by the DNA end, TRBJ2-7 fits better; the J call may be wrong. The CDR3 length is 17 residues. Per germline, CDR1 MNHEY and CDR2 SVGAGI. CDR3 protein: CASSSLSQGFSYNEQYF. The CDR3 DNA is TGTGCCAGCAGTTCATTATCGCAGGGGTTCTCCTACAATGAGCAGTACTTC.

This clonotype was counted a few times. The V call is TRBV5-1, the J call TRBJ2-7; the D gene is possibly TRBD2 (6 bases). The length of the CDR3 is 13 residues. Looked up from germline, CDR1 is SGHRS and CDR2 is YFSETQ. Trimming took off 3 bases at V and 6 bases at J, with 13 bases between the two ends. CDR3 in amino acids: CASSSGRSGEQYF. Here the CDR3 DNA reads TGCGCCAGCAGCTCGGGTCGTAGCGGCGAGCAGTACTTC.

V and J are TRBV18 and TRBJ2-7; no firm D call. Deletions cut 0 bases from V and 4 bases from J, with 13 bases between. Looked up from germline, CDR1 is KGHSH and CDR2 is LQKENI. The CDR3 has 15 amino acids. The CDR3 sequence: CASSPPTRPQYEQYF. Written as DNA, the CDR3 is TGTGCCAGCTCACCACCTACTCGGCCTCAGTACGAGCAGTACTTC.

V gene TRBV20-1 combines with J gene TRBJ2-3; no clear D gene. V lost 0 bases and J lost 1, with 5 bases in between. This CDR3 is 13 amino acids long. Germline V lookup: CDR1 DFQATT, CDR2 SNEGSKA (reference sequence). The CDR3 DNA follows: TGCAGTGCTAGAGAACCCGGCACAGATACGCAGTATTTT. This gives the protein CSAREPGTDTQYF.

Many counts were recorded for this clonotype. The chain has TRBV5-1 and TRBJ2-1; 7 bases agree with TRBD1. CDR3 length equals 14 residues. V was pared by 0 bases and J by 6 bases, with 3 bases of the junction left unmatched. Germline CDR1 reads SGHRS; CDR2 reads YFSETQ. The CDR3, as DNA: TGCGCCAGCAGCTTGGGACAGGGCCTCAATGAGCAGTTCTTC. Translating gives CASSLGQGLNEQFF.

The chain links TRBV9 to TRBJ1-2, with 9 bases matching TRBD1. CDR3 length: 16 residues. In germline, CDR1 is SGDLS, CDR2 YYNGEE. After removal of 4 bases from V and 7 bases from J, the junction contained 14 bases not matched to a gene. This CDR3 is CASSPETGTGFSGYTF. CDR3 coding DNA: TGTGCCAGCAGCCCGGAAACCGGGACAGGGTTTTCTGGCTACACCTTC.